A selection of T cell receptor beta chains follows, all from one sample in a study of blood T cell repertoires in COVID-19. Sequencing was performed with immunoSEQ multiplex PCR; in TCRdb, only in-frame clones are kept and a portion is missing. This table has 140,000 or so clones, 88% appearing once. Sequences were obtained from peripheral blood. Every receptor here comes from a man aged 70 or older with acute or convalescent COVID-19. Both conserved end residues are part of each CDR3. The order of the fields is V gene, D gene, J gene, clone size, CDR3 DNA, CDR3 protein. D genes are given only for firm matches. The size field is filled for only some rows; it gives once, few, many or a size class.

v_call: TRBV29-1; d_call: TRBD1; j_call: TRBJ1-4; clone_size: NA; cdr3_nt: TGCAGCGTTGTTGGGACAGGGAAACTGTTTTTT; cdr3_aa: CSVVGTGKLFF
v_call: TRBV29-1; d_call: TRBD1; j_call: TRBJ1-1; clone_size: NA; cdr3_nt: TGCAGCGTTGGAGAGAGGGGGCGATCTGAAGCTTTCTTT; cdr3_aa: CSVGERGRSEAFF
v_call: TRBV6-5; d_call: NA; j_call: TRBJ1-2; clone_size: NA; cdr3_nt: TGTGCCAGCAGGTACGGGCCCACCTATGGCTACACCTTC; cdr3_aa: CASRYGPTYGYTF
v_call: TRBV15; d_call: TRBD2; j_call: TRBJ2-2; clone_size: NA; cdr3_nt: TGTGCCACCAGCGGGGGGGTTGCGAGCGGGGAGCTGTTTTTT; cdr3_aa: CATSGGVASGELFF
v_call: TRBV13; d_call: TRBD1; j_call: TRBJ2-3; clone_size: NA; cdr3_nt: TGTGCCAGCAGCTCCACTAGACAGGGGAGGAATACGCAGTATTTT; cdr3_aa: CASSSTRQGRNTQYF
v_call: TRBV5-8; d_call: NA; j_call: TRBJ2-2; clone_size: NA; cdr3_nt: TGTGCCAGCAGCTTGGGACGTCTGGTAGGGGCCGGGGAGCTGTTTTTT; cdr3_aa: CASSLGRLVGAGELFF
v_call: TRBV28; d_call: NA; j_call: TRBJ1-2; clone_size: once; cdr3_nt: TGTGCCAGCAGTCCGCCCCGGAGTGTGGCTGGCTACACCTTC; cdr3_aa: CASSPPRSVAGYTF
v_call: TRBV24-1; d_call: NA; j_call: TRBJ2-2; clone_size: NA; cdr3_nt: TGTGCCACCAAGGGACACCCGAACACCGGGGAGCTGTTTTTT; cdr3_aa: CATKGHPNTGELFF
v_call: TRBV2; d_call: TRBD2; j_call: TRBJ2-5; clone_size: NA; cdr3_nt: TGTGCCAGCAGGGCCCGCCTACTAGCGGGAGCGATCCAAGAGACCCAGTACTTC; cdr3_aa: CASRARLLAGAIQETQYF
v_call: TRBV24-1; d_call: TRBD1; j_call: TRBJ2-1; clone_size: NA; cdr3_nt: TGTGCCACCAGTGATTCGGGACAGCTCTACAATGAGCAGTTCTTC; cdr3_aa: CATSDSGQLYNEQFF
v_call: TRBV9; d_call: TRBD1; j_call: TRBJ1-1; clone_size: once; cdr3_nt: TGTGCCAGCAGCCTTAGGGGACAGGCCAACACTGAAGCTTTCTTT; cdr3_aa: CASSLRGQANTEAFF
v_call: TRBV5-1; d_call: NA; j_call: TRBJ2-2; clone_size: NA; cdr3_nt: TGCGCCAGCAGCTCCTGGACTACTGGGACCGGGGAGCTGTTTTTT; cdr3_aa: CASSSWTTGTGELFF
v_call: TRBV5-1; d_call: NA; j_call: TRBJ1-3; clone_size: few; cdr3_nt: TGCGCCAGCAGTTCTGGAGGAGGCTTCTCTGGAAACACCATATATTTT; cdr3_aa: CASSSGGGFSGNTIYF
v_call: TRBV2; d_call: NA; j_call: TRBJ2-3; clone_size: NA; cdr3_nt: TGTGCCAGCAGCCAGGGAAGTGGAAGCACAGATACGCAGTATTTT; cdr3_aa: CASSQGSGSTDTQYF
v_call: TRBV6-5; d_call: NA; j_call: TRBJ1-2; clone_size: NA; cdr3_nt: TGTGCCAGCAGCAGGGACATTTGGGGGAACTATGGCTACACCTTC; cdr3_aa: CASSRDIWGNYGYTF
v_call: TRBV28; d_call: NA; j_call: TRBJ1-1; clone_size: NA; cdr3_nt: TGTGCCAGCAGTTTTGACCAGCGGCGGAGTGCTGAAGCTTTCTTT; cdr3_aa: CASSFDQRRSAEAFF
v_call: TRBV5-8; d_call: TRBD1; j_call: TRBJ1-5; clone_size: NA; cdr3_nt: TGTGCCAGCAGCGTCAGCGGACAGGGACGGGATCAGCCCCAGCATTTT; cdr3_aa: CASSVSGQGRDQPQHF
v_call: TRBV3-1/TRBV3-2; d_call: TRBD2; j_call: TRBJ2-7; clone_size: NA; cdr3_nt: TGTGCCAGCAGCCCCTTGGGGAGGGATTACGAGCAGTACTTC; cdr3_aa: CASSPLGRDYEQYF
v_call: TRBV6-5; d_call: NA; j_call: TRBJ1-1; clone_size: NA; cdr3_nt: TGTGCCAGCAGTTACTCGAATTGGGGGCGCAGCACTGAAGCTTTCTTT; cdr3_aa: CASSYSNWGRSTEAFF
v_call: TRBV9; d_call: NA; j_call: TRBJ2-2; clone_size: NA; cdr3_nt: TGTGCCAGCACCGTGAGGGACACCGGGGAGCTGTTTTTT; cdr3_aa: CASTVRDTGELFF
v_call: TRBV10-1; d_call: NA; j_call: TRBJ1-4; clone_size: NA; cdr3_nt: TGCGCCAGCAGTATCGGACTTCATGAAAAACTGTTTTTT; cdr3_aa: CASSIGLHEKLFF
v_call: TRBV7-9; d_call: NA; j_call: TRBJ2-7; clone_size: NA; cdr3_nt: TGTGCCAGCAGCTTATCTAGGGGTCTGACCTCCTACGAGCAGTACTTC; cdr3_aa: CASSLSRGLTSYEQYF
v_call: TRBV7-9; d_call: NA; j_call: TRBJ1-1; clone_size: NA; cdr3_nt: TGTGCCAGCAGCTTAGGACGGGACGTCAAAGGGGGCACTGAAGCTTTCTTT; cdr3_aa: CASSLGRDVKGGTEAFF
v_call: TRBV19; d_call: TRBD1; j_call: TRBJ2-5; clone_size: NA; cdr3_nt: TGTGCCAGTAGGGGCAGGGGGTCCGAGGAGACCCAGTACTTC; cdr3_aa: CASRGRGSEETQYF
v_call: TRBV29-1; d_call: NA; j_call: TRBJ1-2; clone_size: NA; cdr3_nt: TGCAGCGTCCCGAAAAAGGGGACACCCGGGGACTATGGCTACACCTTC; cdr3_aa: CSVPKKGTPGDYGYTF
v_call: TRBV5-1; d_call: TRBD1; j_call: TRBJ1-6; clone_size: NA; cdr3_nt: TGCGCCAGCAGCTTTGGGACAGGGGAATATAATTCACCCCTCCACTTT; cdr3_aa: CASSFGTGEYNSPLHF
v_call: TRBV7-3; d_call: NA; j_call: TRBJ2-5; clone_size: once; cdr3_nt: TGTGCCAGCAGCTTAAGGTGGAGAGTGGGAGAGACCCAGTACTTC; cdr3_aa: CASSLRWRVGETQYF
v_call: TRBV2; d_call: TRBD1; j_call: TRBJ2-6; clone_size: NA; cdr3_nt: TGTGCCAGCAGTGGACAGGGGATAACTGGGGCCAACGTCCTGACTTTC; cdr3_aa: CASSGQGITGANVLTF
v_call: TRBV11-2; d_call: TRBD1; j_call: TRBJ2-5; clone_size: NA; cdr3_nt: TGTGCCAGCAGCTTGAGCGGACAGGGCGCAAAGACCCAGTACTTC; cdr3_aa: CASSLSGQGAKTQYF
v_call: TRBV19; d_call: TRBD1; j_call: TRBJ2-1; clone_size: NA; cdr3_nt: TGTGCCAGTAGGAGATTGGGACAGGGGGCCTACAATGAGCAGTTCTTC; cdr3_aa: CASRRLGQGAYNEQFF
v_call: TRBV12-3/TRBV12-4; d_call: NA; j_call: TRBJ1-1; clone_size: NA; cdr3_nt: TGTGCCAGCAATAGTCGCCCGAACACTGAAGCTTTCTTT; cdr3_aa: CASNSRPNTEAFF
v_call: TRBV3-1/TRBV3-2; d_call: TRBD1; j_call: TRBJ1-1; clone_size: NA; cdr3_nt: TGTGCCAGCAGCCCATGGACAGGGAGGGGGAACACTGAAGCTTTCTTT; cdr3_aa: CASSPWTGRGNTEAFF
v_call: TRBV19; d_call: NA; j_call: TRBJ1-1; clone_size: NA; cdr3_nt: TGTGCCAGTAGTATATCATCAGGGGCTGAAGCTTTCTTT; cdr3_aa: CASSISSGAEAFF
v_call: TRBV7-3; d_call: NA; j_call: TRBJ2-6; clone_size: NA; cdr3_nt: TGTGCCAGCAGCTTAATTGGCAGGGGCGGCTCTGGGGCCAACGTCCTGACTTTC; cdr3_aa: CASSLIGRGGSGANVLTF
v_call: TRBV7-2; d_call: TRBD1; j_call: TRBJ1-6; clone_size: NA; cdr3_nt: TGTGCCAGCAGCTTAGTAGGGGGCGTTATTGATTCACCCCTCCACTTT; cdr3_aa: CASSLVGGVIDSPLHF